This T cell receptor (beta chain) appears in the sequencing data of a study of regulatory T cells in long-lasting Graves disease (dated by TCRdb to about 2021). Some background on the complete study: Newly diagnosed Graves' disease patients had taken antithyroid drugs for less than 3 months. This study used TCR sequencing and RNA sequencing of peripheral blood to compare persistent Graves' disease patients against newly diagnosed Graves' disease patients. The study was conducted in China and was registered as a clinical trial. TCR sequencing covered some 13 persistent and 20 or so newly diagnosed Graves' disease patients, around 33 samples in total.

Results the study describes overall, beyond this receptor: Compared with newly diagnosed patients, patients with persistent Graves' disease had lower TCR Shannon entropy and fewer highly expanded clones, which suggests clonal expansion. A larger number of public clonotypes was shared among persistent patients (approximately 2,600) than among newly diagnosed patients (around 880). Sequencing and analysis were limited to the TCR beta chain. The authors noted that the small sample size was a limitation that may lower accuracy. Preferential use of TRBV28, TRBJ1-2 and TRBJ2-5 was observed in persistent disease, whereas TRBV20-1 and TRBJ2-1 were favored in newly diagnosed disease. The study examined only peripheral blood because the primary lesion, thyroid tissue, could not be accessed.

A distance of 16 bases separates the germline ends of V and J, which lose 5 bases and 6 bases respectively. Per the germline V gene (reference sequence), LNHNV is the CDR1 and YYDKDF is the CDR2. The CDR3 numbers 15 residues from cysteine through phenylalanine. Left in the record is the CDR3 DNA by itself, 45 bases read in frame from the first base. The library was produced with multiplex PCR. Sequencing used an Illumina HiSeq 4000. CDR3 regions were amplified by Arm-PCR with iRepertoire HTBI primers to construct TCR beta libraries. Before sequencing, the PCR products went through gel purification. The original pipeline was this. Gene usage analysis of CDR3 amino acid clonotypes used the 62 TRBV and 12 to 15 TRBJ segments found across samples. COPE and FqMerger were used to merge the filtered high-quality paired reads into contigs. BLAST was used to align contigs to IMGT TRBV, TRBD and TRBJ reference genes, with CDR3 defined following IMGT. Clonotypes above 0.1% frequency were classified as highly expanded clones. Shannon entropy served as the measure of repertoire diversity, while the Gini coefficient captured V-J evenness. A clonotype was considered public if more than one individual shared it. Starting from the raw public reads, TCRdb applied fastp trimming at Q25, assembled clones with MiXCR and retained in-frame beta chains. Identical CDR3 protein sequences are pooled into one entry, listed with their most common genes and DNA. These V and J calls are TCRdb output, not the study's own analysis. The sample has about 620,000 distinct CDR3 sequences on record, around 17% of them singletons. In total, the top ten clones hold 18% of the sample.

The time point label here, explained by the study, means: newly diagnosed GD, antithyroid drugs for less than 3 months. For both TCR sequencing and RNA sequencing, RNA was extracted from PBMCs in TRIzol. Graves' disease was diagnosed according to American Thyroid Association guidelines. Recruitment of patients was carried out at an endocrinology department in Xi'an, China. From each patient, nine milliliters of peripheral blood was collected into an EDTA anticoagulant tube. PBMCs were isolated by Ficoll Paque Plus density gradient separation without further T cell sorting. An Agilent 2100 Bioanalyzer and agarose gel were used to check RNA quality, while a NanoDrop 2000 measured RNA concentration. On this clonotype: Its target antigen remains unknown. Base qualities are missing; no much larger clone stands one base away.

In addition, the sample was reused for a study of T cells in Graves' hyperthyroidism and ophthalmopathy. The second paper further reports: Stable Graves' hyperthyroidism was defined as the absence of progression to ophthalmopathy over 18 months of follow-up. The hyperthyroidism patients were between 18 and 65 years old and newly diagnosed, with a disease duration of less than 2 months. Patients with uncontrolled infections, other autoimmune diseases, pregnancy or lactation were excluded. Diagnoses relied on clinical symptoms, serum thyroxine and TRAb, thyroid ultrasound and orbital computed tomography. A first-round RT-PCR of the TCR CDR3 used the HTBI primer set with the Qiagen OneStep RT-PCR kit. Most expanded thyroid clonotypes (frequency above 0.001) were also detected in blood, a finding suggesting that blood repertoires may reflect thyroid immune responses. A model built on a 13 V-J signature distinguished ophthalmopathy from stable hyperthyroidism, reaching 87.88% sensitivity and 81.08% specificity in cross-validation and 80%/75% in testing. In validation, the model predicted progression to ophthalmopathy a median of approximately 6.3 months before onset, with over 60% sensitivity and nearly 75% specificity. To identify TCR V-J signatures that set the groups apart, the researchers used a discovery cohort of about a hundred patients, made up of 43 with Graves' ophthalmopathy and 57 with stable Graves' hyperthyroidism. An independent validation cohort of 18 to 20 hyperthyroidism patients and approximately 16 patients who later progressed to ophthalmopathy tested prospective prediction of ophthalmopathy. For training and testing, the 100 or so patients in the discovery cohort were randomly divided in a 7:3 ratio. Thyroid tissue and blood T-cell repertoires from six Graves' hyperthyroidism patients were also compared in the study. After sampling, hyperthyroidism patients received methimazole starting at 30 mg daily, and ophthalmopathy patients received high-dose intravenous methylprednisolone. Libraries were constructed in a second round of multiplex PCR, after which size selection and purification were carried out. Paired-end sequencing of the libraries was performed with 100 bp reads on an Illumina HiSeq2000. Raw data were processed with SOAPnuke, discarding reads with adapters, uncalled bases, mean Phred below 15, or no exact constant-primer or identifier match. High-quality paired reads were merged using COPE v1.2.5, and each unique nucleotide sequence was defined as a clonotype. Clonotypes were aligned to IMGT TRBV, TRBD and TRBJ reference segments using MiTCR v1.1. The analysis included only V-J combinations with a frequency above 0.0001, which together covered around 99% of the repertoires. A TCS score was defined as the ratio of F50 (clonal expansion) to E x V (chaos), with BLOSUM62-based TCRdist applied between CDR3 peptides within each V-J. Welch's t-statistics and random forest reduced fewer than 550 V-J features to some 14, which were used in a naive Bayes classifier (R e1071). No statistical method was used to set the sample size in advance, and investigators knew the group allocation. TCR Vbeta CDR3 sequencing of roughly 140 peripheral blood samples (roughly 43 ophthalmopathy, 75 hyperthyroidism and roughly 17 progressor patients) is reported in the paper.

Sequences were derived from peripheral blood mononuclear cells (PBMCs), sampled at new diagnosis, from a patient treated with antithyroid drugs. The rearranged chain carries TRBV15 and TRBJ2-2; the D call is tentative, TRBD1 or TRBD2, as each matches 5 bases. This receptor was identified in a woman in her twenties or thirties with Graves disease. Donor details come from another sample of the same person, matched by shared clones. The CDR3 sequence is CATSGLGRPAGELFF. The DNA reads TGTGCCACCAGCGGCCTGGGACGGCCTGCCGGGGAGCTGTTTTTT.